These T cell receptor beta chains were read from a single sample in a study of human T cells and chemical hapten exposure. One entry per CDR3 protein, called by TCRdb with MiXCR from the RACE reads. There are tens of thousands of distinct CDR3 sequences in the sample; around 7% occur only once, and approximately 10% lies in the top ten. Sequencing used whole blood. The source is a human donor in good health. Some clones in this sample may be carry-over from other donors' samples. Each CDR3 is given with its conserved first and last residue. The D gene is left open where the match is weak. Clone sizes are given selectively: once, few, many, or a class where the clone is expanded.

V: TRBV2
D: TRBD1
size: -
J: TRBJ1-1
DNA: TGTGCCAGCAGCCCTGCTGGGGCCAGGGGGGGAGGTGCTGAAGCTTTCTTT
CDR3: CASSPAGARGGGAEAFF

V: TRBV29-1
D: -
size: few
J: TRBJ2-5
DNA: TGCAGCGTTGAAGGAGGCAGGGGGGGAGGGACCCAGTACTTC
CDR3: CSVEGGRGGGTQYF

V: TRBV3-1
D: TRBD2
size: many
J: TRBJ2-3
DNA: TGTGCCAGCAGCCAAGGCGGGAGGTTGGCAGATACGCAGTATTTT
CDR3: CASSQGGRLADTQYF

V: TRBV7-2
D: TRBD2
size: many
J: TRBJ2-1
DNA: TGTGCCAGCAGCGCGTTACTAGCGAACGATGAGCAGTTCTTC
CDR3: CASSALLANDEQFF

V: TRBV9
D: -
size: -
J: TRBJ1-4
DNA: TGTGCCAGCAGCGTGGGGGATGGACGGAAGGAAAAACTGTTTTTT
CDR3: CASSVGDGRKEKLFF

V: TRBV12-3/TRBV12-4
D: -
size: few
J: TRBJ1-1
DNA: TGTGCCAGCACCCTACTCACTGAAGCTTTCTTT
CDR3: CASTLLTEAFF

V: TRBV9
D: -
size: few
J: TRBJ2-5
DNA: TGTGCCAGCAGCCCCTCGGTCGGGCGGGAAGGGGGAGAGACCCAGTACTTC
CDR3: CASSPSVGREGGETQYF

V: TRBV10-3
D: -
size: many
J: TRBJ2-3
DNA: TGTGCCATCAGTGAGTCGCGGCAATTAGATACGCAGTATTTT
CDR3: CAISESRQLDTQYF

V: TRBV13
D: TRBD1
size: -
J: TRBJ1-1
DNA: TGTGCCAGCAGCCCCACAGGGGTCACTGAAGCTTTCTTT
CDR3: CASSPTGVTEAFF

V: TRBV10-3
D: -
size: many
J: TRBJ1-3
DNA: TGTGCCATCAGTGCTGGGGGAGGAAACACCATATATTTT
CDR3: CAISAGGGNTIYF

V: TRBV12-3/TRBV12-4
D: -
size: many
J: TRBJ2-1
DNA: TGTGCCAGCAGTTTAAGTCTCGAAAATGAGCAGTTCTTC
CDR3: CASSLSLENEQFF

V: TRBV20-1
D: TRBD2
size: many
J: TRBJ2-3
DNA: TGCAGTGCTTTGACTAGCGCCCGCACAGATACGCAGTATTTT
CDR3: CSALTSARTDTQYF

V: TRBV6-4
D: TRBD2
size: many
J: TRBJ2-1
DNA: TGTGCCAGCAGTGAATCTAGCGGGGAGGGCAATGAGCAGTTCTTC
CDR3: CASSESSGEGNEQFF

V: TRBV6-2/TRBV6-3
D: -
size: few
J: TRBJ1-1
DNA: TGTGCCAGCAGTCCTTCTTGGGGGCCTGAAGCTTTCTTT
CDR3: CASSPSWGPEAFF

V: TRBV7-2
D: -
size: -
J: TRBJ2-7
DNA: TGTGCCAGCGGGGGGTGGTCCTACGAGCAGTACTTC
CDR3: CASGGWSYEQYF

V: TRBV7-2
D: TRBD1
size: many
J: TRBJ2-2
DNA: TGTGCCAGCAGAGGGACAGGGGTTAACACCGGGGAGCTGTTTTTT
CDR3: CASRGTGVNTGELFF

V: TRBV20-1
D: -
size: -
J: TRBJ1-1
DNA: TGCAGTGCTAGAGATGGAGGGAACACTGAAGCTTTCTTT
CDR3: CSARDGGNTEAFF

V: TRBV27
D: -
size: many
J: TRBJ1-1
DNA: TGTGCCAGCAGGGAGGGGACTAACTTGAACACTGAAGCTTTCTTT
CDR3: CASREGTNLNTEAFF

V: TRBV13
D: -
size: -
J: TRBJ1-1
DNA: TGTGCCAGCAGCCGGAAGCCGGCGACCGGGAACACTGAAGCTTTCTTT
CDR3: CASSRKPATGNTEAFF

V: TRBV12-3/TRBV12-4
D: TRBD1
size: many
J: TRBJ1-1
DNA: TGTGCCAGCAGTCGACCGGGACAGGGGTTCCCTGAAGCTTTCTTT
CDR3: CASSRPGQGFPEAFF

V: TRBV28
D: TRBD1
size: many
J: TRBJ1-1
DNA: TGTGCCAGCAGTTTTGCGTGGACAGGGGGCCTGGTAAACGCCATCTATGAAGCTTTCTTT
CDR3: CASSFAWTGGLVNAIYEAFF

V: TRBV5-6
D: TRBD1
size: many
J: TRBJ1-6
DNA: TGTGCCAGCAGCACCCGACAGGGGGCTGATTCACCCCTCCACTTT
CDR3: CASSTRQGADSPLHF

V: TRBV12-3/TRBV12-4
D: -
size: few
J: TRBJ1-2
DNA: TGTGCCAGCAGTCCCCGGTGGGGGGCTAGCGGCTACACCTTC
CDR3: CASSPRWGASGYTF

V: TRBV20-1
D: -
size: few
J: TRBJ1-5
DNA: TGCAGTGCTAGAGATGCGGCTGAGAATCAGCCCCAGCATTTT
CDR3: CSARDAAENQPQHF

V: TRBV12-3/TRBV12-4
D: TRBD2
size: many
J: TRBJ2-7
DNA: TGTGCCAGCAGTTTCGGCAGCGGGAGGGCCTACGAGCAGTACTTC
CDR3: CASSFGSGRAYEQYF

V: TRBV11-2
D: -
size: many
J: TRBJ2-6
DNA: TGTGCCAGCAGCTTGTTAGCTGGGGCCAACGTCCTGACTTTC
CDR3: CASSLLAGANVLTF

V: TRBV27
D: -
size: few
J: TRBJ1-5
DNA: TGTGCCAGCAGTTTAAGGCCCCCAACAGAGACCTTAAATCAGCCCCAGCATTTT
CDR3: CASSLRPPTETLNQPQHF

V: TRBV20-1
D: -
size: many
J: TRBJ1-2
DNA: TGCAGTGCTTGGCCCGACAGACAAGGCGGCTACACCTTC
CDR3: CSAWPDRQGGYTF

V: TRBV20-1
D: TRBD2
size: few
J: TRBJ2-3
DNA: TGCAGTGCTAGAGTTTCAACGGGGGGGGCAGATACGCAGTATTTT
CDR3: CSARVSTGGADTQYF

V: TRBV18
D: -
size: few
J: TRBJ2-1
DNA: TGTGCCAGCTCACCACCGGGGGGATATGAGCAGTTCTTC
CDR3: CASSPPGGYEQFF

V: TRBV20-1
D: TRBD1
size: many
J: TRBJ2-3
DNA: TGCAGTGCTAGCGGGGACAGGGGGCGTTTAGATACGCAGTATTTT
CDR3: CSASGDRGRLDTQYF

V: TRBV29-1
D: -
size: -
J: TRBJ1-5
DNA: TGCAGCGTTGCCGCAGCGTACAATCAGCCCCAGCATTTT
CDR3: CSVAAAYNQPQHF

V: TRBV6-5
D: -
size: few
J: TRBJ2-3
DNA: TGTGCCAGCAGCCAAGGGTCTAAAGATACGCAGTATTTT
CDR3: CASSQGSKDTQYF

V: TRBV9
D: -
size: many
J: TRBJ2-7
DNA: TGTGCCAGCTCTACAGGGTCCTACGAGCAGTACTTC
CDR3: CASSTGSYEQYF

V: TRBV27
D: -
size: few
J: TRBJ1-2
DNA: TGTGCCAGCACCCTAACCGGATTCTATGGCTACACCTTC
CDR3: CASTLTGFYGYTF

V: TRBV27
D: -
size: -
J: TRBJ1-1
DNA: TGTGCCAGCAGTTTATCGAGACTAAGGAACACTGAAGCTTTCTTT
CDR3: CASSLSRLRNTEAFF

V: TRBV3-1
D: -
size: few
J: TRBJ2-5
DNA: TGTGCCAGCAGTCAATGGCAGGGAATACAAGAGACCCAGTACTTC
CDR3: CASSQWQGIQETQYF

V: TRBV5-1
D: -
size: many
J: TRBJ2-6
DNA: TGCGCCAGCAGCCCTACTACAGGGAGCTCTGGGGCCAACGTCCTGACTTTC
CDR3: CASSPTTGSSGANVLTF

V: TRBV5-1
D: TRBD1
size: many
J: TRBJ2-2
DNA: TGCGCCAGCAGCCCGGACAGGGCTGACGGGGAGCTGTTTTTT
CDR3: CASSPDRADGELFF

V: TRBV7-2
D: TRBD2
size: -
J: TRBJ2-3
DNA: TGTGCCAGCAGCTTAGTTAGCGGGGTTAGCACAGATACGCAGTATTTT
CDR3: CASSLVSGVSTDTQYF

V: TRBV13
D: -
size: few
J: TRBJ2-1
DNA: TGTGCCAGCACGCCCCAGGGGAAACCCTACAATGAGCAGTTCTTC
CDR3: CASTPQGKPYNEQFF

V: TRBV28
D: -
size: once
J: TRBJ2-7
DNA: TGTGCCAGCAGTTTTAAGAGACTAGTTGACCCCTACGAGCAGTACTTC
CDR3: CASSFKRLVDPYEQYF

V: TRBV20-1
D: TRBD2
size: many
J: TRBJ2-1
DNA: TGCAGTGCTACCGGGACTAGGATGTATGAGCAGTTCTTC
CDR3: CSATGTRMYEQFF

V: TRBV14
D: -
size: -
J: TRBJ1-1
DNA: TGTGCCAGCAGCCACACCGACCGGGAAACTGAAGCTTTCTTT
CDR3: CASSHTDRETEAFF

V: TRBV4-3
D: -
size: many
J: TRBJ2-2
DNA: TGCGCCAGCAGCCAAGAGGCTGGGACCACCGGGGAGCTGTTTTTT
CDR3: CASSQEAGTTGELFF

V: TRBV13
D: -
size: many
J: TRBJ1-4
DNA: TGTGCCAGCAGCCTTAGGACAGCCGGGGTAACAGCTGAAAAACTGTTTTTT
CDR3: CASSLRTAGVTAEKLFF

V: TRBV7-9
D: -
size: -
J: TRBJ1-6
DNA: TGTGCCAGCAGTTTCCAACAGGGATATAATTCACCCCTCCACTTT
CDR3: CASSFQQGYNSPLHF

V: TRBV7-2
D: -
size: few
J: TRBJ2-7
DNA: TGTGCCAGCAGCTTAGGGGCGGGAACCGGCTACGAGCAGTACTTC
CDR3: CASSLGAGTGYEQYF